This TCR beta chain was observed in a study of regulatory T cells in long-lasting Graves disease (dated by TCRdb to 2020 to 2022). About the full investigation: Persistent Graves' disease was defined as persistently positive TSH receptor autoantibodies together with antithyroid drug treatment for over 5 years. This study used TCR sequencing and RNA sequencing of peripheral blood to compare persistent Graves' disease patients against newly diagnosed Graves' disease patients. The study was registered as a clinical trial and conducted in China. A total of roughly 33 samples underwent TCR sequencing: 13 from persistent and some 20 from newly diagnosed Graves' disease patients. In the clinical cohort, patients with persistent Graves' disease had used antithyroid drugs for an average of around ten years.

Results and caveats for the whole study, not just this receptor: Persistent patients shared more public clonotypes among themselves (under 3,000) than newly diagnosed patients did (over 900). Preferential use of TRBV28, TRBJ1-2 and TRBJ2-5 was observed in persistent disease, whereas TRBV20-1 and TRBJ2-1 were favored in newly diagnosed disease. Persistent Graves' disease patients showed lower TCR Shannon entropy and fewer highly expanded clones than newly diagnosed patients, suggesting clonal expansion. Only peripheral blood was studied, because thyroid tissue, the primary lesion, was inaccessible. Sequencing and analysis were limited to the TCR beta chain. The authors acknowledged the small sample size as a limitation that may reduce accuracy.

The time point label, as the study defines it: persistent/refractory GD, antithyroid drugs over 5 years with positive TRAb. For both TCR sequencing and RNA sequencing, RNA was extracted from PBMCs using TRIzol. The diagnosis of Graves' disease followed American Thyroid Association guidelines. The patients came from an endocrinology department in Xi'an, China. Each patient gave about 10 milliliters of peripheral blood, collected in an EDTA anticoagulant tube. Ficoll Paque Plus density gradient separation was used to isolate PBMCs, and no additional T cell sorting was done. An Agilent 2100 Bioanalyzer and agarose gel were used to check RNA quality, and a NanoDrop 2000 was used to measure RNA concentration. Libraries came from multiplex PCR. Data came from an Illumina HiSeq 4000. To build TCR beta libraries, CDR3 regions were amplified by Arm-PCR using iRepertoire HTBI primers. Before sequencing, the PCR products went through gel purification. The original methods were these. Gene usage analysis of CDR3 amino acid clonotypes relied on the approximately 62 TRBV and 12 to 15 TRBJ segments identified across samples. COPE and FqMerger were used to merge filtered high-quality paired reads into contigs. Contigs were aligned with BLAST to IMGT TRBV, TRBD and TRBJ reference genes, and CDR3 was defined per IMGT. Clonotypes above 0.1% frequency were classified as highly expanded clones. Shannon entropy was used to measure repertoire diversity, and the Gini coefficient was used to measure V-J evenness. A clonotype was considered public if more than one individual shared it. TCRdb handled the public reads itself, with Q25 trimming in fastp and clone calling in MiXCR, and kept productive beta chains. Identical CDR3 proteins give one entry, which carries the most common genes and DNA. These V and J calls originate from TCRdb's pipeline instead of the authors' own analysis. The sample includes about 300,000 distinct CDR3 sequences, with 22% observed a single time. The ten top clones hold roughly three fifths of the sample.

About this clonotype: Its antigen specificity is not known. No base qualities exist here, and no much larger clone lies one base off it.

CDR1 SGHTA and CDR2 FQGTGA are derived from the germline V gene. Clipping removes 5 bases from V and 4 bases from J, with 7 as the unmatched junction base count. The CDR3 starts with the cysteine, ends with the phenylalanine, and has 16 residues. CDR3 DNA only is kept here, 48 bases in frame from base 1. The TCR comes from a female donor with Graves disease. Here the chain combines TRBV7-3 and TRBJ2-1, and TRBD2 aligns with 11 junction nucleotides. The specimen comprised peripheral blood mononuclear cells (PBMCs), sampled when the disease was refractory, from a patient treated with antithyroid drugs. In nucleotide form, the sequence is TGTGCCAGCAGCGATACTAGCGGGAGCCAATACAATGAGCAGTTCTTC. This codes for CASSDTSGSQYNEQFF.